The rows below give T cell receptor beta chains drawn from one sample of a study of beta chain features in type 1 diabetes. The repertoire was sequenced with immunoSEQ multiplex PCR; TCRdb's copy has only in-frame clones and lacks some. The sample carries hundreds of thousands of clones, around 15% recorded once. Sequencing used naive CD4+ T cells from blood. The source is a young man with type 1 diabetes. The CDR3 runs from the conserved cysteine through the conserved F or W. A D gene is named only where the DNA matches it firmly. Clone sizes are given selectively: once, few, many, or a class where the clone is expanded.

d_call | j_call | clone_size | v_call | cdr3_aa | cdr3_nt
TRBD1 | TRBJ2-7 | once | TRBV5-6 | CASRAPGDRLPLYF | TGTGCCAGCAGGGCTCCAGGGGACAGGCTCCCTTTATACTTC
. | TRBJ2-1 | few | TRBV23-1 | CASSQVPSYNEQFF | TGCGCCAGCAGTCAAGTACCCTCCTACAATGAGCAGTTCTTC
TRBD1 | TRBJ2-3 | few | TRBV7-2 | CTVTSSTGVTQYF | TGTACCGTCACCTCGTCCACAGGGGTAACGCAGTATTTT
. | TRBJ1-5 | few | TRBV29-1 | CSVVSGSNQPQHF | TGCAGCGTTGTATCCGGTAGCAATCAGCCCCAGCATTTT
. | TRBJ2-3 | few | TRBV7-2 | CASSPWRGTDTQYF | TGTGCCAGCAGCCCGTGGCGGGGCACAGATACGCAGTATTTT
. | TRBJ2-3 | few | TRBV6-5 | CASSETGTDTQYF | TGTGCCAGCAGCGAAACAGGGACAGATACGCAGTATTTT
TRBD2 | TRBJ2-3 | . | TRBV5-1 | CASSSRLAGVGWTDTQYF | TGCGCCAGCAGCTCACGACTAGCGGGAGTGGGTTGGACAGATACGCAGTATTTT
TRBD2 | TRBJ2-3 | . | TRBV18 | CASSPGLAGEYTQYF | TGTGCCAGCTCCCCCGGACTAGCGGGGGAATATACGCAGTATTTT
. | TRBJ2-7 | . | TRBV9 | CASSVDGVHEQYF | TGTGCCAGCAGCGTAGACGGGGTCCACGAGCAGTACTTC
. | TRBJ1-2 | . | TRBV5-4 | CASSLGGSAGYTF | TGTGCCAGCAGCTTGGGCGGGTCGGCTGGCTACACCTTC
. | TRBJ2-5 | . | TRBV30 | CAWSRPAQETQYF | TGTGCCTGGAGTCGGCCAGCGCAAGAGACCCAGTACTTC
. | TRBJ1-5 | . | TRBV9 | CASSAPESEESNQPQHF | TGTGCCAGCAGCGCCCCTGAATCTGAAGAGAGCAATCAGCCCCAGCATTTT
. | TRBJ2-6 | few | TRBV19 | CASSPEGSGANVLTF | TGTGCCAGTAGTCCCGAAGGCTCTGGGGCCAACGTCCTGACTTTC
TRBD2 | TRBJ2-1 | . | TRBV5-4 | CASRGGSGNSYNEQFF | TGTGCCAGTCGGGGGGGTAGCGGGAACTCCTACAATGAGCAGTTCTTC
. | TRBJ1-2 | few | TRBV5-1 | CASSLRANNYGYTF | TGCGCCAGCAGCTTGAGGGCGAATAACTATGGCTACACCTTC
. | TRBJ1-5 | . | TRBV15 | CATSSLDQPQHF | TGTGCCACCAGCAGCCTGGATCAGCCCCAGCATTTT
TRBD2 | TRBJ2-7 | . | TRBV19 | CASSEIGTSGYEQYF | TGTGCCAGTAGTGAAATTGGGACTAGCGGGTACGAGCAGTACTTC
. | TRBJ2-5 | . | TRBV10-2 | CASSESPGAWETQYF | TGCGCCAGCAGTGAGTCTCCCGGGGCGTGGGAGACCCAGTACTTC
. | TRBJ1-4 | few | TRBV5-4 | CASSLWDHTNEKLFF | TGTGCCAGCAGCTTGTGGGACCATACTAATGAAAAACTGTTTTTT
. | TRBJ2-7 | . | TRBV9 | CASSRYQDGSYEQYF | TGTGCCAGCAGCCGCTACCAGGACGGCTCCTACGAGCAGTACTTC
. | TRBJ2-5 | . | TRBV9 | CASSVDAGAKETQYF | TGTGCCAGCAGCGTAGATGCGGGGGCCAAAGAGACCCAGTACTTC
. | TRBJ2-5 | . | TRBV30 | CAWSPRGRRGTQYF | TGTGCCTGGAGCCCCCGGGGGCGGCGTGGGACCCAGTACTTC
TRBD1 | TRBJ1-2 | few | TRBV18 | CASSPETGGLPIYGYTF | TGTGCCAGCTCACCTGAGACAGGGGGCCTCCCGATCTATGGCTACACCTTC
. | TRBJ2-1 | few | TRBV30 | CAWSFVHNEQFF | TGTGCCTGGAGTTTCGTCCACAATGAGCAGTTCTTC
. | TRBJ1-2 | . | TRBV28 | CASSFRPRDGYTF | TGTGCCAGCAGTTTCCGCCCCCGGGACGGCTACACCTTC
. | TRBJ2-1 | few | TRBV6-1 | CASYAGHNEQFF | TGTGCCAGCTATGCAGGGCACAATGAGCAGTTCTTC
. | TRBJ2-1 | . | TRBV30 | CAWSSGTSIYNEQFF | TGTGCCTGGAGTTCGGGGACTTCGATCTACAATGAGCAGTTCTTC
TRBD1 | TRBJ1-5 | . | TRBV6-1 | CASSGVLGDRGYYSQPQHF | TGTGCCAGCAGTGGGGTTCTGGGGGACAGGGGGTATTACAGCCAGCCCCAGCATTTT
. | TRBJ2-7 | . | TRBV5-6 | CASSSLLAYEQYF | TGTGCCAGCAGCTCCCTATTGGCCTACGAGCAGTACTTC
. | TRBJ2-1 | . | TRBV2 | CASSLASYNEQFF | TGTGCCAGCAGTCTAGCCTCCTACAATGAGCAGTTCTTC
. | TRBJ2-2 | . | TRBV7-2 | CASTPLPRTGELFF | TGTGCCAGCACCCCCCTCCCCCGCACCGGGGAGCTGTTTTTT
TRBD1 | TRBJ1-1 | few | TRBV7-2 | CASSFYRGLNTEAFF | TGTGCCAGCAGCTTTTACAGGGGCCTGAACACTGAAGCTTTCTTT
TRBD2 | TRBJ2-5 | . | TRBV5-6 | CASSDPSGGLQETQYF | TGTGCCAGCAGCGACCCCAGCGGGGGGCTCCAAGAGACCCAGTACTTC
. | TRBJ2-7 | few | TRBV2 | CASTLSQGSSYEQYF | TGTGCCAGCACTTTATCGCAGGGCTCCTCCTACGAGCAGTACTTC
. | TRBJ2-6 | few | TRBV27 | CASRPSGANVLTF | TGTGCCAGCAGGCCCTCTGGGGCCAACGTCCTGACTTTC
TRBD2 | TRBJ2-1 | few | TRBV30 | CASQAGGLYNEQFF | TGTGCCTCTCAAGCGGGAGGCCTCTACAATGAGCAGTTCTTC
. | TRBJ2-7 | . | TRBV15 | CATSRDPTEAYEQYF | TGTGCCACCAGCAGAGATCCGACAGAAGCCTACGAGCAGTACTTC
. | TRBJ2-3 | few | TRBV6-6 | CASSYPGTDTQYF | TGTGCCAGCAGTTATCCAGGCACAGATACGCAGTATTTT
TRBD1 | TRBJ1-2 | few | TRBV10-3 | CAITQTGTFGYTF | TGTGCCATCACCCAGACAGGGACCTTTGGCTACACCTTC
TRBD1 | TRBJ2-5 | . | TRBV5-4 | CASSLVGTAQETQYF | TGTGCCAGCAGCTTGGTCGGGACAGCCCAAGAGACCCAGTACTTC
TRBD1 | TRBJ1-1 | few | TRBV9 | CASSVEGQLMNTEAFF | TGTGCCAGCAGCGTAGAGGGACAGTTAATGAACACTGAAGCTTTCTTT
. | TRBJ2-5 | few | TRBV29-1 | CSVEGGGDQETQYF | TGCAGCGTTGAAGGAGGGGGGGACCAAGAGACCCAGTACTTC
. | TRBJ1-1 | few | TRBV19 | CASSLAGTATEAFF | TGTGCCAGTAGTTTGGCAGGGACGGCCACTGAAGCTTTCTTT
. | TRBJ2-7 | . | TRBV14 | CASSRTRGKGVYEQYF | TGTGCCAGCAGCCGGACCCGGGGGAAGGGGGTTTACGAGCAGTACTTC
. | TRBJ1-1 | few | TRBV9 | CASKDPSHTEAFF | TGTGCCAGCAAAGACCCGAGTCACACTGAAGCTTTCTTT